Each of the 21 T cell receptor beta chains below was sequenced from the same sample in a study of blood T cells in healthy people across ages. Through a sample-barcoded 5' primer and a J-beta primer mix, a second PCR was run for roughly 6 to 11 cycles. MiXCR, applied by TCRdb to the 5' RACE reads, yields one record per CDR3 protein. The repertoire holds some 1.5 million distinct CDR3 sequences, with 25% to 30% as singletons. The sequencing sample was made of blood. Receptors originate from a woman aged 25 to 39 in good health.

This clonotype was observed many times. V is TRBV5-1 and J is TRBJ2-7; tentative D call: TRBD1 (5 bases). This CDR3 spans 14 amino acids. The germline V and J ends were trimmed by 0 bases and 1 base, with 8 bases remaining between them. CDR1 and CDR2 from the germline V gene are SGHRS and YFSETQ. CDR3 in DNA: TGCGCCAGCAGCTTGGCACAGGCGTCCTACGAGCAGTACTTC. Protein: CASSLAQASYEQYF. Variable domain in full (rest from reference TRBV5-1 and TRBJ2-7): KAGVTQTPRYLIKTRGQQVTLSCSPISGHRSVSWYQQTPGQGLQFLFEYFSETQRNKGNFPGRFSGRQFSNSRSEMNVSTLELGDSALYLCASSLAQASYEQYFGPGTRLTVT.

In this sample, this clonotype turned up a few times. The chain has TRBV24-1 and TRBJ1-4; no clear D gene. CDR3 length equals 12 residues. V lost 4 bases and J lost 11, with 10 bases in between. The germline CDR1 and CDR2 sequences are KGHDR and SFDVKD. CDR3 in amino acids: CATSDPNGKLFF. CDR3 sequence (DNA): TGTGCCACCAGTGACCCCAATGGGAAACTGTTTTTT.

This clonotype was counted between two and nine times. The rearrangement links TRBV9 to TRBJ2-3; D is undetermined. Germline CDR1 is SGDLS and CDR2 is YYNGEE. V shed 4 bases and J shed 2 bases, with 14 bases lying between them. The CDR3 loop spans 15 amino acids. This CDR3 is CASSPSSGFTDTQYF. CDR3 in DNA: TGTGCCAGCAGCCCCTCAAGTGGCTTCACAGATACGCAGTATTTT. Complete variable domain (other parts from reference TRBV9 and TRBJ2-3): DSGVTQTPKHLITATGQRVTLRCSPRSGDLSVYWYQQSLDQGLQFLIQYYNGEERAKGNILERFSAQQFPDLHSELNLSSLELGDSALYFCASSPSSGFTDTQYFGPGTRLTVL.

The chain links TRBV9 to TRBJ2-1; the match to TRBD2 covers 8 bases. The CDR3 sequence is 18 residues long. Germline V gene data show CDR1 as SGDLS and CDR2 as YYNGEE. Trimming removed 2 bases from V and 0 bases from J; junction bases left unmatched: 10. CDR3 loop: CASSVAGGGIPSYNEQFF. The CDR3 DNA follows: TGTGCCAGCAGCGTCGCCGGCGGGGGGATACCCTCCTACAATGAGCAGTTCTTC.

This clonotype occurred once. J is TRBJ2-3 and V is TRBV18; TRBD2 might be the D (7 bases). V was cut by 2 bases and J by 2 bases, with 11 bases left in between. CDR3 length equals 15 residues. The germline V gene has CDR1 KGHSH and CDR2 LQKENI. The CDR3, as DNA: TGTGCCAGCTCACCAAGCGGGACATACACAGATACGCAGTATTTT. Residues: CASSPSGTYTDTQYF.

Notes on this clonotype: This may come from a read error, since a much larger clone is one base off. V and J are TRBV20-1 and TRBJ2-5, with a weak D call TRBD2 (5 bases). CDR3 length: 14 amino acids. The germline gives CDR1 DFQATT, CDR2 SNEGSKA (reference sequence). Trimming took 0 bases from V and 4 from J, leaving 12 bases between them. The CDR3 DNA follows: TGCAGTGCTAGAGAACGACTAACCCTAGAGACCCAGTACTTC. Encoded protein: CSARERLTLETQYF.

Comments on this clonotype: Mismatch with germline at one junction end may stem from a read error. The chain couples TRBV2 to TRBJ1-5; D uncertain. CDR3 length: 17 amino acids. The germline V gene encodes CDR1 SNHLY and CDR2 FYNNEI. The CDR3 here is CTSSDRADPRSNQPQHF. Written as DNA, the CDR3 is TGTACCAGCAGTGATAGGGCAGACCCCAGGAGCAATCAGCCCCAGCATTTT. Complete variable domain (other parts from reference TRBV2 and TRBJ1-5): EPEVTQTPSHQVTQMGQEVILRCVPISNHLYFYWYRQILGQKVEFLVSFYNNEISEKSEIFDDQFSVERPDGSNFTLKIRSTKLEDSAMYFCTSSDRADPRSNQPQHFGDGTRLSIL.

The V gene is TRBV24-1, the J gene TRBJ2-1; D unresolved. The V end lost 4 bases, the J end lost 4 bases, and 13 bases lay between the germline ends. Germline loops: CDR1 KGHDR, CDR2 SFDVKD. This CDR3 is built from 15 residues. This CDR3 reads CATSDPLTPYNEQFF. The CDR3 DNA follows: TGTGCCACCAGTGACCCCCTGACACCATACAATGAGCAGTTCTTC.

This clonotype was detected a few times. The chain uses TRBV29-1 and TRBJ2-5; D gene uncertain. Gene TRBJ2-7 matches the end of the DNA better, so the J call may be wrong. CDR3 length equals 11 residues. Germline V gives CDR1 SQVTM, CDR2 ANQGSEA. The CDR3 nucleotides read TGCAGCGTTGACACGGTTCGCGAGCAGTACTTC. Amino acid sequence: CSVDTVREQYF.

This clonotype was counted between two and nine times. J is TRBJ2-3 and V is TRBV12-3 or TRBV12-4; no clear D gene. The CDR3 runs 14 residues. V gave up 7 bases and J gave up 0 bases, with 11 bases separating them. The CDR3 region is CASNSAPSTDTQYF. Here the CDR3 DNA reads TGTGCCAGCAACTCCGCCCCTAGCACAGATACGCAGTATTTT.

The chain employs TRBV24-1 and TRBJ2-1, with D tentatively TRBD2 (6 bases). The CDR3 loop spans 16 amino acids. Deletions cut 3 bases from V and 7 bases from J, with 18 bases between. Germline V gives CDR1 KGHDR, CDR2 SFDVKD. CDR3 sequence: CATSDRGRGGDNEQFF. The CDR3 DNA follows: TGTGCCACCAGTGATCGCGGACGTGGCGGGGATAATGAGCAGTTCTTC.

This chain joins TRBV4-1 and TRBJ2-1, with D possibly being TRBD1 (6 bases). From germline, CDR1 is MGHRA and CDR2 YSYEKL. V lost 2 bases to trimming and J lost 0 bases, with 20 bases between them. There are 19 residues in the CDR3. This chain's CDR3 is CASSQRLSGQGSSYNEQFF. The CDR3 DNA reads TGCGCCAGCAGCCAAAGGCTCTCGGGCCAGGGGAGCTCCTACAATGAGCAGTTCTTC.

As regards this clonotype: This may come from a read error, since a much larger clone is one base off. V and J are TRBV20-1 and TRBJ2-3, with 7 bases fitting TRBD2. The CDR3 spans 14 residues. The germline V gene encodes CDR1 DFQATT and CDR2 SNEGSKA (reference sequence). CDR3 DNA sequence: TGCAGTGCCCCGCAGAGGGAGGGCGGAGATAGGCAGTATTTT. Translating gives CSAPQREGGDRQYF.

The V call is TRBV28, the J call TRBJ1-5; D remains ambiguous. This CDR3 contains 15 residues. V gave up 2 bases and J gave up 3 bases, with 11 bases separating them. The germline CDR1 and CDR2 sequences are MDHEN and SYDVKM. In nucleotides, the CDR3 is TGTGCCAGCAGTTTAAGGGCTGACCTCAATCAGCCCCAGCATTTT. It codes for CASSLRADLNQPQHF.

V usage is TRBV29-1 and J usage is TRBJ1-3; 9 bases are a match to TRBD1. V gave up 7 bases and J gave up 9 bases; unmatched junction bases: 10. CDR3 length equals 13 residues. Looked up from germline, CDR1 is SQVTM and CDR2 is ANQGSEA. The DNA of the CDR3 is TGCAGCGCTGAGGGACAGGGTAGTGCCACCATATATTTT. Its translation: CSAEGQGSATIYF.

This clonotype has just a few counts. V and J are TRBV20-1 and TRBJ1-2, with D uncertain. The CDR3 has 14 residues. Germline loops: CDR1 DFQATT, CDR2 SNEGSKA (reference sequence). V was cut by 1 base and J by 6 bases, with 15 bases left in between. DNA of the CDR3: TGCAGTGCTAGAGGAGGGCAGAGGACGGATGGCTACACCTTC. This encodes CSARGGQRTDGYTF.

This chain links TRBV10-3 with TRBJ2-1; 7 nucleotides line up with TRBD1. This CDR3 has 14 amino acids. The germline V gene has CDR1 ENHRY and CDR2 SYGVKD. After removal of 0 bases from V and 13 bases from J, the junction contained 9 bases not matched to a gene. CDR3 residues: CAISESTGKETQFF. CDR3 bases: TGTGCCATCAGTGAGTCGACAGGGAAAGAGACCCAGTTCTTC.

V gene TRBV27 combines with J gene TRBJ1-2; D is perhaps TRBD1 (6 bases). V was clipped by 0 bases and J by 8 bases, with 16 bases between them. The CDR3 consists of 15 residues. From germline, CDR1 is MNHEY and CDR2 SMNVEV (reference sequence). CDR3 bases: TGTGCCAGCAGTTTATCGCTGGCAGGGGAGGGCGGCTACACCTTC. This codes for CASSLSLAGEGGYTF.

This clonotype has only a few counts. The CDR3 here is CASSWEGTGVSIYF. The CDR3 nucleotides are TGTGCCAGCAGCTGGGAGGGGACGGGAGTCTCCATATATTTT. This sequence joins TRBV11-2 and TRBJ1-3; D possibly corresponds to TRBD1 (5 bases). Germline assignment: CDR1 SGHAT and CDR2 FQNNGV. V was trimmed by 4 bases and J by 11 bases, leaving 18 bases between them. The CDR3 sequence is 14 residues long.

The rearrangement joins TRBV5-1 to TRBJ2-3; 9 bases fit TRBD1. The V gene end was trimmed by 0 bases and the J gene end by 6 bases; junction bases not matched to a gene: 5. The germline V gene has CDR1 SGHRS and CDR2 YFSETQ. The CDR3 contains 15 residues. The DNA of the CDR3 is TGCGCCAGCAGCTTGGGGGGACAGGGTGTCGATACGCAGTATTTT. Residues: CASSLGGQGVDTQYF.

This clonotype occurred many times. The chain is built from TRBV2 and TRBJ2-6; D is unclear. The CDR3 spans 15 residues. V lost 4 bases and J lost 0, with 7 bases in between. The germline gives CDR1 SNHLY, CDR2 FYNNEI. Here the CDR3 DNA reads TGTGCCAGCAGTGCGACTTCCTCTGGGGCCAACGTCCTGACTTTC. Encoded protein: CASSATSSGANVLTF. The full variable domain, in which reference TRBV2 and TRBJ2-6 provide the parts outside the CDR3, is EPEVTQTPSHQVTQMGQEVILRCVPISNHLYFYWYRQILGQKVEFLVSFYNNEISEKSEIFDDQFSVERPDGSNFTLKIRSTKLEDSAMYFCASSATSSGANVLTFGAGSRLTVL.